The 19 T cell receptor beta chains reported below all come from one sample, sequenced in a study of blood T cell repertoires in COVID-19. Method: immunoSEQ multiplex PCR; TCRdb's copy keeps in-frame clones and lacks some. The sample carries around 62,000 clones, roughly 90% recorded once. Sample: peripheral blood. These receptors came from a woman aged 60-70 years with acute or convalescent COVID-19.

A few counts support this clone. The chain has TRBV29-1 and TRBJ1-1; D might be TRBD1 (5 bases). This CDR3 comprises 12 residues. V shed 6 bases and J shed 3 bases, with 11 bases lying between them. Germline assignment: CDR1 SQVTM and CDR2 ANQGSEA. The CDR3 spells CSVRRGDTEAFF. In nucleotides, the CDR3 is TGCAGCGTCAGGCGGGGCGACACTGAAGCTTTCTTT.

V is TRBV4-2 and J is TRBJ1-1; 9 bases fit TRBD1. The germline CDR1 and CDR2 sequences are LGHNA and YNFKEQ. Germline trimming cut 4 bases from V and 3 bases from J; bases unmatched to any gene: 9. The CDR3 is made up of 16 amino acids. The CDR3 loop is CASSRPTGGGDTEAFF. CDR3 sequence (DNA): TGTGCCAGCAGCCGGCCTACAGGGGGCGGTGACACTGAAGCTTTCTTT.

This clone came up once. This rearrangement joins TRBV11-2 to TRBJ2-2; D may be TRBD1 (6 bases). The CDR3 runs 16 residues. Deletions cut 2 bases from V and 1 base from J, with 11 bases between. Germline V gene data show CDR1 as SGHAT and CDR2 as FQNNGV. CDR3 sequence (DNA): TGTGCCAGCAGCTTACGACGACAGGTGAACACCGGGGAGCTGTTTTTT. Its protein is CASSLRRQVNTGELFF.

This sequence joins TRBV6-1 and TRBJ1-1, with no clear D. CDR3 length: 11 residues. The germline V gene has CDR1 MNHNS and CDR2 SASEGT. V was pared by 7 bases and J by 3 bases, with 6 bases between. CDR3 sequence (DNA): TGTGCCAGCAACTGGTACACTGAAGCTTTCTTT. This sequence encodes CASNWYTEAFF.

The CDR3 is CASSLGQGPTNEKLFF. The CDR3 DNA is TGTGCCAGCAGCCTAGGACAGGGCCCAACTAATGAAAAACTGTTTTTT. The chain has TRBV14 and TRBJ1-4; TRBD1 matches at 8 bases. The CDR3 contains 16 residues. The trim removed 4 bases at V and 0 bases at J, leaving 4 bases unmatched. Germline loops: CDR1 SGHDN, CDR2 FVKESK.

The V call is TRBV4-1, the J call TRBJ1-2; 8 positions agree with TRBD1. Per germline, CDR1 MGHRA and CDR2 YSYEKL. After removal of 0 bases from V and 5 bases from J, the junction contained 11 bases not matched to a gene. The CDR3 runs to 17 residues. CDR3 DNA: TGCGCCAGCAGCCAAGAGGGTGCAGGGGGCATAGGGTATGGCTACACCTTC. Translation: CASSQEGAGGIGYGYTF.

The chain has TRBV6-4 and TRBJ2-1; the match to TRBD2 covers 12 bases. V lost 6 bases to trimming and J lost 7 bases; unmatched junction nucleotides: 7. The CDR3 length is 15 residues. Germline values: CDR1 MRHNA, CDR2 SNTAGT. The CDR3 DNA follows: TGTGCCAGCAGAGAGACTAGCGGGAGTTCGAATGAGCAGTTCTTC. Amino acid sequence: CASRETSGSSNEQFF.

The V and J genes are TRBV3-1 (or the pseudogene TRBV3-2) and TRBJ2-1; 9 positions agree with TRBD2. The germline V gene encodes CDR1 LGHDT and CDR2 YNNKEL (reference sequence). CDR3 length: 15 residues. V gave up 1 base and J gave up 10 bases; unmatched junction bases: 8. CDR3 protein: CASSQAAGGRDEQFF. As DNA, the CDR3 is TGTGCCAGCAGCCAAGCCGCGGGGGGGCGAGACGAGCAGTTCTTC.

This chain joins TRBV19 and TRBJ1-2, with a possible D match to TRBD1 (5 bases). Germline CDR1 and CDR2: LNHDA and SQIVND (reference sequence). CDR3 length equals 15 residues. With 5 bases removed from V and 4 bases from J, the gap between germline ends came to 17 bases. CDR3 amino acids: CASSAAQGGAYGYTF. As DNA, the CDR3 is TGTGCCAGTAGTGCCGCTCAGGGTGGGGCCTATGGCTACACCTTC.

The V call is TRBV7-2, the J call TRBJ1-5, with TRBD1 matching 11 bases. The CDR3 sequence is 16 residues long. Unmatched junction bases numbered 6, after V lost 3 bases and J lost 5 bases. Germline V gene data show CDR1 as SGHTA and CDR2 as FQGNSA. CDR3 protein: CASSLWTGGRDQPQHF. The DNA for the CDR3 is TGTGCCAGCAGCTTGTGGACAGGGGGCAGGGATCAGCCCCAGCATTTT.

This clone was seen just once. The chain recombines TRBV4-1 with TRBJ1-1; 7 bases map to TRBD1. The CDR3 contains 19 residues. V was pared by 1 base and J by 9 bases, with 23 bases of the junction left unmatched. Germline V gene data show CDR1 as MGHRA and CDR2 as YSYEKL. The CDR3 loop reads CASSQATQGFGMLGMKAFF. CDR3 in DNA: TGCGCCAGCAGCCAAGCCACACAGGGGTTCGGGATGCTAGGGATGAAAGCTTTCTTT.

This chain links TRBV11-2 with TRBJ2-5; weak D call: TRBD2 (5 bases). CDR1 is SGHAT and CDR2 is FQNNGV in the germline V gene. V lost 7 bases to trimming and J lost 5 bases, with 26 bases between them. The CDR3 is 17 residues long. DNA for the CDR3: TGTGCCAGCACTCCCCTGGGGAGAAACACCCCGAGGGAGACCCAGTACTTC. Translated: CASTPLGRNTPRETQYF.

This chain uses TRBV6-5 with TRBJ1-2; possibly TRBD1 for D (6 bases). Trimming removed 6 bases at V and 3 bases at J, with 14 bases between. The CDR3 has 14 residues. The V gene's germline CDR1 is MNHEY and CDR2 SVGAGI. The CDR3 bases are TGTGCCAGCAGGGGATTTGGACAGTACTATGGCTACACCTTC. It specifies CASRGFGQYYGYTF.

The chain combines TRBV30 with TRBJ1-2; D is ambiguous. Germline CDR1 reads GTSNPN; CDR2 reads SVGIG (reference sequence). The CDR3 spans 11 residues. The V end lost 2 bases, the J end lost 4 bases, and 5 bases lay between the germline ends. The CDR3 nucleotides read TGTGCCTGGAGTTTGCGCTATGGCTACACCTTC. Translating it yields CAWSLRYGYTF.

The rearrangement uses TRBV25-1 and TRBJ1-6; tentative D call: TRBD1 (5 bases). Trimming removed 4 bases from V and 5 bases from J, with 9 bases in between. The CDR3 runs 14 residues. Germline CDR1 MGHDK, CDR2 SYGVNS. The CDR3 DNA sequence: TGTGCCAGCAGTGTGCAGGGTGATAATTCACCCCTCCACTTT. Translation gives CASSVQGDNSPLHF. The entire variable domain, with the rest obtained from reference TRBV25-1 and TRBJ1-6, is as follows: EADIYQTPRYLVIGTGKKITLECSQTMGHDKMYWYQQDPGMELHLIHYSYGVNSTEKGDLSSESTVSRIRTEHFPLTLESARPSHTSQYLCASSVQGDNSPLHFGNGTRLTVT.

The gene calls are TRBV6-2 or TRBV6-3 and TRBJ2-7; D gene ambiguous. Germline assignment: CDR1 MNHEY and CDR2 SVGEGT. The V end lost 5 bases, the J end lost 2 bases, and 10 bases lay between the germline ends. The CDR3 totals 13 residues. This CDR3 reads CASSPLGPYEQYV. CDR3 coding DNA: TGTGCCAGCAGTCCGCTGGGCCCCTACGAGCAGTACGTC.

This clone was detected once. This chain uses TRBV7-9 with TRBJ2-7; 8 nucleotides line up with TRBD1. Germline CDR1 is SEHNR and CDR2 is FQNEAQ (reference sequence). Trimming took 1 base from V and 7 from J; bases not matched to a gene: 12. The CDR3 loop spans 16 amino acids. CDR3 sequence (DNA): TGTGCCAGCAGCTTAGGTTCAGGACAGGGCACAGGTGAGCAGTACGTC. It codes for CASSLGSGQGTGEQYV.

This chain uses TRBV7-2 with TRBJ1-6; TRBD1 is a possible D gene (5 bases). Germline V gives CDR1 SGHTA, CDR2 FQGNSA. Trimming stripped 4 bases from V and 7 bases from J, with 14 bases between. The CDR3 is made up of 15 amino acids. CDR3 DNA: TGTGCCAGCAGCTCTCAGGGCCTAGGAAATTCACCCCTCCACTTT. Amino acid sequence: CASSSQGLGNSPLHF.

This chain links TRBV6-5 with TRBJ2-7, with 10 bases that match TRBD1. Trimming cost V 6 bases and J 4 bases; bases outside gene matches: 6. The CDR3 sequence is 14 residues long. The germline gives CDR1 MNHEY, CDR2 SVGAGI. The CDR3 bases are TGTGCCAGCAGGACAGGGGGCGTCCGGTACGAGCAGTACGTC. Translated, it gives CASRTGGVRYEQYV.